This TCR beta chain comes out of a study of CD8 T cells in ankylosing spondylitis. Preparation of TCR beta libraries was done by quantitative 5'-RACE with molecular barcodes. TCRdb re-called the 5' RACE reads through MiXCR, storing one row per CDR3 protein. The sample lists around 440,000 distinct CDR3 sequences, 15% to 20% occurring once. Remarks on this clonotype: The antigen remains unidentified.

Study results and limitations: Apparently characteristic of ankylosing spondylitis blood was a TCR beta motif (about 8 highly homologous variants). Matched synovial fluid from ankylosing spondylitis patients was reported to be enriched for disease-linked clones. Past studies reported some motif variants in reactive arthritis synovial fluid and blood. The authors found the disease-linked clones to be CD8+ and relatively rare in peripheral blood.

The CDR3 runs to 14 residues. V was pared by 0 bases and J by 0 bases, with 3 bases between. The germline CDR1 and CDR2 sequences are KGHSH and LQKENI. The sample taken for sequencing was blood, either unsorted or a sorted T cell fraction (not recorded which). This TCR came from a male donor with ankylosing spondylitis. The chain employs TRBV18 and TRBJ2-1; D remains unclear. The CDR3 DNA follows: TGTGCCAGCTCACCACCGGACTCCTACAATGAGCAGTTCTTC. It is translated as CASSPPDSYNEQFF.